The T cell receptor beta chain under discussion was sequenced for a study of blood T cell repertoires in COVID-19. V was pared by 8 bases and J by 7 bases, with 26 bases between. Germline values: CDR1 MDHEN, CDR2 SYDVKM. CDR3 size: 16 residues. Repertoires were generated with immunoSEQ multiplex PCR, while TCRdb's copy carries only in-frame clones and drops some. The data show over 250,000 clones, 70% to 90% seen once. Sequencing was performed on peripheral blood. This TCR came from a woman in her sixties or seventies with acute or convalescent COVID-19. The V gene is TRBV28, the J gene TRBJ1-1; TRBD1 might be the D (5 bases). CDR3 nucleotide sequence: TGTGCCAGCTCTTCGGGGAGGGGCTCGGTGATCTATGAAGCTTTCTTT. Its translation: CASSSGRGSVIYEAFF.